Listed below are T cell receptor beta chains from one sample, sequenced in a study of T-cell memory formation after mild COVID-19. TCRdb called the 5' RACE reads again in MiXCR, with one record for every CDR3 protein. The sample holds 110,000 or so distinct CDR3 sequences, about 20% seen once. Sequencing was performed on PBMCs or a T cell subset sorted from them (not recorded which). These receptors were obtained from a man younger than 35 who had mild COVID-19 (a few samples of this study predate the infection). Cell type and time point are not known. Both conserved end residues are part of each CDR3. The D gene is left open where the match is weak. Rows give clone size only sometimes, using once, few, many, or a class for an expanded clone.

TRBJ2-1	NA	TRBV7-2	NA	TGTGCCAGCAGCAACCTACAGGGAATAAAGGAGCAGTTCTTC	CASSNLQGIKEQFF
TRBJ2-1	NA	TRBV25-1	NA	TGTGCCAGCAGTGTCGATCTGTCTAAAGGGGGTGCCTACAATGAGCAGTTCTTC	CASSVDLSKGGAYNEQFF
TRBJ1-5	NA	TRBV28	few	TGTGCCAGCTGGATTGGGGGCAATCAGCCCCAGCATTTT	CASWIGGNQPQHF
TRBJ2-2	NA	TRBV4-1	NA	TGCGCCAGCAGCCCCACCCTCAGGTCCCCGAACACCGGGGAGCTGTTTTTT	CASSPTLRSPNTGELFF
TRBJ2-3	NA	TRBV7-6	NA	TGTGCCAGCAGCCCACGACCCGGCGGAGATACGCAGTATTTT	CASSPRPGGDTQYF
TRBJ2-3	NA	TRBV20-1	NA	TGCAGTGCTACTGGGCGCGTCCGTACAGATACGCAGTATTTT	CSATGRVRTDTQYF
TRBJ2-5	NA	TRBV4-1	few	TGCGCCAGCAGCCAAGAGGAGGGGGAGTACCAAGAGACCCAGTACTTC	CASSQEEGEYQETQYF
TRBJ2-7	TRBD2	TRBV6-2/TRBV6-3	few	TGTGCCAGCAGCCACCGGGGGGGTGACTACGAGCAGTACTTC	CASSHRGGDYEQYF
TRBJ2-7	TRBD1	TRBV11-2	few	TGTGCCAGCAGCTTGACCGGGACAGGGCACTTGGAGCAGTACTTC	CASSLTGTGHLEQYF
TRBJ2-3	NA	TRBV12-3/TRBV12-4	few	TGTGCCAGCAGTCGGGAATCCACAGATACGCAGTATTTT	CASSRESTDTQYF
TRBJ2-7	TRBD2	TRBV6-5	NA	TGTGCCAGCAGTTACACGGGAGGAGGATCCTACGAGCAGTACTTC	CASSYTGGGSYEQYF
TRBJ2-2	TRBD1	TRBV12-3/TRBV12-4	NA	TGTGCCAGCAGCTACGCCGAGGGCAGGGGGACCGGGGAGCTGTTTTTT	CASSYAEGRGTGELFF
TRBJ2-3	NA	TRBV3-1	NA	TGTGCCAGCAGCCGGGGGTTACGGGAGACAGATACGCAGTATTTT	CASSRGLRETDTQYF
TRBJ2-1	NA	TRBV11-2	many	TGTGCCAGCAGCTTGGTCCTCGGCTCCTACAATGAGCAGTTCTTC	CASSLVLGSYNEQFF
TRBJ1-1	NA	TRBV27	NA	TGTGCCAGCAGTTTGGGGCAACGGGCTGAAGCTTTCTTT	CASSLGQRAEAFF
TRBJ2-7	TRBD1	TRBV4-1	few	TGCGCCAGCAGCCAAGTCAACGTCCGGGACAGGGGCCTTACCTACGAGCAGTACTTC	CASSQVNVRDRGLTYEQYF
TRBJ2-1	TRBD2	TRBV5-1	NA	TGCGCCAGCAGCCCCCCGATGGGAGGGGACAATGAGCAGTTCTTC	CASSPPMGGDNEQFF
TRBJ1-1	NA	TRBV6-6	few	TGTGCCAGCAGTTTGACGGGAGAGCTGAACACTGAAGCTTTCTTT	CASSLTGELNTEAFF
TRBJ2-3	NA	TRBV7-6	few	TGTGCCAGCAGCTTTTTCCCGGGACTTACAGATACGCAGTATTTT	CASSFFPGLTDTQYF
TRBJ2-1	TRBD1	TRBV7-6	NA	TGTGCCAGCAGCGGGCAAGGACAGGGCCCTCCTCAAAGCTCCTACAATGAGCAGTTCTTC	CASSGQGQGPPQSSYNEQFF
TRBJ2-1	NA	TRBV12-3/TRBV12-4	few	TGTGCCAGCACCCACGGGGGACCAGAGTTCTTC	CASTHGGPEFF
TRBJ2-5	TRBD2	TRBV12-3/TRBV12-4	NA	TGTGCCAGCAGTTTTGTTGGGCGGGGGAGCCAAGAGACCCAGTACTTC	CASSFVGRGSQETQYF
TRBJ1-2	NA	TRBV28	NA	TGTGCCAGCAGCCCCGTTGCAGGGCCATATGGCTACACCTTC	CASSPVAGPYGYTF